One T cell receptor (beta chain) is described in this entry. This sample was included in a study of cytomegalovirus exposure and HLA in healthy donors. Study-wide background: Approximately 200 million T cells yielded 110 million or so unique TCR beta sequences in earlier analysis.

The PCR made use of 60 Vbeta and 13 Jbeta primers. Per the original data handling: In a later analysis, some 80 million unique TCR beta chains included roughly 11 million shared by two or more donors. Repertoires were generated with immunoSEQ multiplex PCR, while TCRdb's copy carries only in-frame clones and drops some. The DNA gave D and trimming, while V, J and clone size come from that table. Of tens of thousands of clones detected, more than 65% appear once; the ten largest clones hold 10%. Deletions cut 5 bases from V and 4 bases from J, with 16 bases between. The CDR3 length is 15 residues. Germline CDR1 MNHEY, CDR2 SMNVEV (reference sequence). Sampled while nominally healthy, donors likely had unrecorded immune exposures.

This clonotype originated in a human donor in good health. Sequencing used PBMCs. V is TRBV27 and J is TRBJ2-3, with D maybe TRBD2 (6 bases). The CDR3 spells CASSPRGLRADTQYF. CDR3 in DNA: TGTGCCAGCAGTCCTCGGGGGTTGAGGGCAGATACGCAGTATTTT.